These 22 T cell receptor beta chains share one sample of origin, sequenced in a study of T cell repertoires in cytomegalovirus infection. TCRdb re-called the reads with MiXCR, one entry per CDR3 protein. Altogether approximately 910,000 distinct CDR3 sequences are present, approximately 30% being singletons, with the ten largest covering 13%. What these receptors recognize is not known. This sample comprised cultured CD8+ T cells from PBMCs, obtained from culture after CMV antigen stimulation. The receptors shown here come from a human donor in good health (CMV status not recorded). Some clones in this sample may be carry-over from other donors' samples.

The chain links TRBV12-5 to TRBJ1-2; TRBD1 is a possible D gene (6 bases). V was cut by 9 bases and J by 12 bases, with 29 bases left in between. The V gene's germline CDR1 is LGHNT and CDR2 FRNRAP. The CDR3 spans 15 residues. In DNA, the CDR3 is TGTGCTAGCGCTCCCCGGGACACACCAGCTACGGGGCACACCTTC. It specifies CASAPRDTPATGHTF.

This clonotype appeared a few times. The chain carries TRBV5-6 and TRBJ2-1; D gene ambiguous. Trimming pared 3 bases from V and 2 bases from J, leaving 12 bases between. This CDR3 is built from 15 residues. Germline V lookup: CDR1 SGHDT, CDR2 YYEEEE. This CDR3 reads CASSSAEDPYNEQFF. CDR3 coding DNA: TGTGCCAGCAGCTCAGCAGAAGATCCCTACAATGAGCAGTTCTTC.

There are a few counts of this clonotype. The CDR3 here is CASSMGLDSNEQFF. The CDR3 nucleotides read TGTGCCAGTAGTATGGGGTTGGACAGCAATGAGCAGTTCTTC. The J gene is TRBJ2-1, the V gene TRBV19; D perhaps matches TRBD1 (6 bases). This CDR3 contains 14 residues. The germline CDR1 and CDR2 sequences are LNHDA and SQIVND (reference sequence). Trimming shortened V by 3 bases and J by 6 bases, and 12 bases separated the two germline ends.

This clonotype has ten or more counts. V and J are TRBV5-5 and TRBJ2-7; 7 nucleotides match TRBD1. CDR1 is SGHKS and CDR2 is YYEKEE in the germline V gene (reference sequence). The CDR3 runs 14 residues. The J segment lost 6 bases and the V segment lost 0 bases, leaving 6 bases of the junction unmatched. In DNA form, the CDR3 reads TGTGCCAGCAGCTTGGCGGTGGCAGGGGGCGAGCAGTACGTC. Its protein product is CASSLAVAGGEQYV.

This clonotype showed up just a few times. This chain uses TRBV5-1 with TRBJ2-1, with 7 nucleotides matching TRBD1. The J segment lost 10 bases and the V segment lost 4 bases, leaving 5 bases of the junction unmatched. This CDR3 has 12 amino acids. CDR1 and CDR2 from the germline V gene are SGHRS and YFSETQ. CDR3 nucleotides: TGCGCCAGCAGCGGCCGGGACAGCGAGCAGTTCTTC. Its translation: CASSGRDSEQFF.

This clonotype was detected ten times or more. The chain's CDR3 is CASSLAGGEQYV. The CDR3 DNA reads as TGTGCCAGCAGCCTTGCCGGCGGCGAGCAGTACGTC. The rearrangement links TRBV7-9 to TRBJ2-7; D uncertain. V was shortened by 5 bases and J by 6 bases, with 11 bases between the two germline ends. Germline V lookup: CDR1 SEHNR, CDR2 FQNEAQ (reference sequence). This CDR3 has 12 residues.

The chain carries TRBV10-3 and TRBJ2-6; D is perhaps TRBD2 (5 bases). CDR3 length: 16 amino acids. The V end was cut by 8 bases, the J end by 2 bases, with 16 bases between. The germline V gene encodes CDR1 ENHRY and CDR2 SYGVKD. The CDR3 DNA sequence: TGTGCCATCCCAAAGGACTGGGTACCTGGGGCCAACGTCCTGACTTTC. Its protein is CAIPKDWVPGANVLTF.

This clonotype was seen only a few times. The CDR3 DNA sequence: TGTGCCAGCAGCATGCAGAGACAGGGCAATGAGCAGTTCTTC. Protein product: CASSMQRQGNEQFF. This chain joins TRBV7-9 and TRBJ2-1, with TRBD1 identical over 7 bases. The CDR3 is made up of 14 amino acids. Losses at the gene ends were 5 bases for V and 6 bases for J; bases not matched to a gene: 7. In germline, CDR1 is SEHNR, CDR2 FQNEAQ (reference sequence).

This clonotype was seen more than once but under ten times. The V and J genes are TRBV19 and TRBJ2-7, with a weak D call TRBD2 (6 bases). Trimming cost V 1 base and J 3 bases, with 16 bases left between them. CDR1 and CDR2 from the germline V gene are LNHDA and SQIVND (reference sequence). The CDR3 extends over 16 amino acids. In nucleotides, the CDR3 is TGTGCCAGTAGTATAGCCGGGGGTCAACACGACTACGAGCAGTACTTC. Encoded protein: CASSIAGGQHDYEQYF.

This clonotype was seen more than once but under ten times. The chain is built from TRBV2 and TRBJ2-7, with D possibly being TRBD1 (5 bases). V dropped 7 bases and J dropped 7 bases, with 20 bases sitting between them. CDR1 and CDR2 from the germline V gene are SNHLY and FYNNEI. CDR3 length equals 14 residues. The CDR3 nucleotides read TGTGCCAGCACTAAAAGGGGAAAGTTCTTTGAGCAGTACTTC. Its protein is CASTKRGKFFEQYF.

The chain carries TRBV6-6 and TRBJ2-3, with a tentative D call TRBD1 (5 bases). Germline CDR1 is MNHNY and CDR2 is SVGAGI (reference sequence). The V gene lost 2 bases and the J gene lost 5 bases, with 11 bases spanning the gap. This CDR3 comprises 14 residues. The CDR3 DNA reads TGTGCCAGCAGTTACGTGGCAGGGAAAGATACGCAGTATTTT. Translation: CASSYVAGKDTQYF.

There are a few counts of this clonotype. This rearrangement joins TRBV7-2 to TRBJ1-2; D is undetermined. V lost 4 bases and J 4 bases, leaving 10 bases between the germline ends. The CDR3 sequence is 13 residues long. Germline CDR1 reads SGHTA; CDR2 reads FQGNSA. As DNA, the CDR3 is TGTGCCAGCAGCTACAAGACCTCCTATGGCTACACCTTC. This encodes CASSYKTSYGYTF. Full variable domain (outside the CDR3, taken from reference TRBV7-2 and TRBJ1-2): GAGVSQSPSNKVTEKGKDVELRCDPISGHTALYWYRQSLGQGLEFLIYFQGNSAPDKSGLPSDRFSAERTGGSVSTLTIQRTQQEDSAVYLCASSYKTSYGYTFGSGTRLTVV.

This clonotype was picked up many times. The chain has TRBV12-5 and TRBJ2-7, with no clear D. V shed 8 bases and J shed 2 bases, with 7 bases lying between them. The length of the CDR3 is 11 residues. Germline V gene data show CDR1 as LGHNT and CDR2 as FRNRAP. CDR3 sequence: CASTATYEQYF. CDR3 in DNA: TGTGCTAGTACAGCGACCTACGAGCAGTACTTC. Based on the CDR3 plus reference TRBV12-5 and TRBJ2-7, the full variable domain is DARVTQTPRHKVTEMGQEVTMRCQPILGHNTVFWYRQTMMQGLELLAYFRNRAPLDDSGMPKDRFSAEMPDATLATLKIQPSEPRDSAVYFCASTATYEQYFGPGTRLTVT.

Many counts were recorded for this clonotype. The CDR3 spells CASSPKGLYYNEQFF. The CDR3 DNA is TGTGCCAGCAGCCCAAAGGGACTTTATTACAATGAGCAGTTCTTC. The chain links TRBV7-3 to TRBJ2-1; D perhaps matches TRBD2 (6 bases). CDR1 is SGHTA, CDR2 FQGTGA, per germline. The length of the CDR3 is 15 residues. V lost 5 bases, J lost 4 bases, and 15 bases lay in between.

The V gene is TRBV10-2, the J gene TRBJ2-7; D ambiguous. The germline CDR1 and CDR2 sequences are WSHSY and SAAADI. V was cut by 0 bases and J by 5 bases, with 8 bases left in between. The CDR3 runs to 13 residues. The CDR3 sequence is CASSESAWNEQYV. CDR3 in DNA: TGCGCCAGCAGTGAGTCTGCATGGAACGAGCAGTACGTC.

A single count supports this clonotype. The chain uses TRBV20-1 and TRBJ2-2, with TRBD1 identical over 8 bases. The CDR3 sequence is 16 residues long. The ends lost 3 bases at V and 6 bases at J; junction bases unmatched: 12. Germline values: CDR1 DFQATT, CDR2 SNEGSKA (reference sequence). The CDR3, as DNA: TGCAGTGCTAGGACTCTTGGACAGGGTCGGGCCGGGGAGCTGTTTTTT. Encoded protein: CSARTLGQGRAGELFF.

The table lists this clonotype with a few counts. The gene calls are TRBV12-3 or TRBV12-4 and TRBJ1-2; D is possibly TRBD1 (6 bases). This CDR3 spans 15 amino acids. V lost 1 base, J lost 2 bases, and 11 bases lay in between. This chain's CDR3 is CASSLEGRGNYGYTF. CDR3 coding DNA: TGTGCCAGCAGTTTAGAGGGCAGGGGCAACTATGGCTACACCTTC.

This clonotype has a handful of counts. The rearrangement uses TRBV7-9 and TRBJ2-3; perhaps TRBD2 as D (7 bases). V was cut by 6 bases and J by 5 bases, with 18 bases left in between. The CDR3 sequence is 15 residues long. The germline V gene has CDR1 SEHNR and CDR2 FQNEAQ (reference sequence). The CDR3 nucleotides read TGTGCCAGCAGGAGGGGGGGCGCGATAGGAGATACGCAGTATTTT. This codes for CASRRGGAIGDTQYF.

This clonotype was counted a few times. The chain combines TRBV20-1 with TRBJ2-1; D may be TRBD1 (6 bases). The ends were cut back, 6 bases at V and 6 bases at J, with 21 bases in the middle. The length of the CDR3 is 15 residues. In germline, CDR1 is DFQATT, CDR2 SNEGSKA (reference sequence). As DNA, the CDR3 is TGCAGTGCACCGGGGCCGTTGGGGGCCTCCAATGAGCAGTTCTTC. This encodes CSAPGPLGASNEQFF.

J is TRBJ2-7 and V is TRBV27, with D perhaps TRBD1 (5 bases). Germline V gene lookup returns CDR1 MNHEY and CDR2 SMNVEV (reference sequence). Trimming stripped 5 bases from V and 3 bases from J, with 17 bases between. The CDR3 has 15 residues. Written as DNA, the CDR3 is TGTGCCAGCAGTCAAATGATGAGACAGTACTACGAGCAGTACTTC. It encodes CASSQMMRQYYEQYF.

The V call is TRBV2, the J call TRBJ2-5; 8 positions agree with TRBD1. The CDR3 length is 15 residues. V shed 6 bases, J shed 3 bases, and the junction held 9 bases outside the gene matches. Germline V gene lookup returns CDR1 SNHLY and CDR2 FYNNEI. This CDR3 reads CASSRLGQGKETQYF. The CDR3 DNA is TGTGCCAGCAGCCGCTTAGGACAGGGAAAAGAGACCCAGTACTTC.

This clonotype was observed a few times. V is TRBV7-2 and J is TRBJ1-1; D is possibly TRBD1 (5 bases). CDR1 and CDR2 from the germline V gene are SGHTA and FQGNSA. This CDR3 has 16 amino acids. The V and J ends lost 5 bases and 3 bases respectively, with 19 bases between them. This CDR3 reads CASSRPRGGGDTEAFF. The DNA for the CDR3 is TGTGCCAGCAGCCGCCCCCGGGGGGGGGGGGACACTGAAGCTTTCTTT.